This passage covers 5 T cell receptor beta chains from one sample sequenced in a study of immune evolution from preneoplasia to lung adenocarcinoma. TCRdb's table, derived via immunoSEQ multiplex PCR, lists solely in-frame clones and lacks some. Among about 2,500 clones listed, around 86% were seen once. Input material: FFPE adjacent normal lung tissue. The receptors stem from a person aged 55 to 79 with lung adenocarcinoma.

By proportion, this clone is large (0.1 to 1%). CDR3 loop: CSSSGTGPTDTQYF. The CDR3 nucleotides read TGCAGCTCCTCCGGTACGGGGCCGACAGATACGCAGTATTTT. The J gene is TRBJ2-3, the V gene TRBV29-1, with D perhaps given as TRBD1 or TRBD2 (5 bases each). The germline V gene encodes CDR1 SQVTM and CDR2 ANQGSEA. This CDR3 spans 14 amino acids. Between the trimmed V and J ends, which lost 8 bases and 3 bases, there was a span of 18 bases.

The J gene is TRBJ2-7, the V gene TRBV7-9; 8 bases are a match to TRBD1. CDR1 SEHNR and CDR2 FQNEAQ come from the germline V gene (reference sequence). Germline trimming cut 5 bases from V and 2 bases from J; bases unmatched to any gene: 8. The CDR3 has 15 residues. The CDR3 protein is CASSPTRTGTYEQYF. The CDR3, as DNA: TGTGCCAGCAGCCCTACCCGGACAGGGACCTACGAGCAGTACTTC.

This chain connects TRBV30 to TRBJ2-5, with 8 bases aligning to TRBD1. In germline, CDR1 is GTSNPN, CDR2 SVGIG (reference sequence). With V trimmed by 1 base and J by 4 bases, 5 bases remained unmatched. This CDR3 contains 14 residues. CDR3 coding DNA: TGTGCCTGGAGTGGGGACAGGTTAGGAGAGACCCAGTACTTC. Its protein is CAWSGDRLGETQYF.

The chain has TRBV7-9 and TRBJ2-5, with D unclear. Germline-derived CDR1 and CDR2 are SEHNR and FQNEAQ (reference sequence). This CDR3 is built from 14 residues. The V end lost 1 base, the J end lost 2 bases, and 8 bases lay between the germline ends. The CDR3 loop is CASSLGVSQETQYF. For the CDR3, the DNA is TGTGCCAGCAGCTTAGGGGTCAGTCAAGAGACCCAGTACTTC.

The V call is TRBV7-3, the J call TRBJ1-1; 12 nucleotides align to TRBD1. The germline V gene has CDR1 SGHTA and CDR2 FQGTGA. The CDR3 spans 13 residues. V was clipped by 5 bases and J by 11 bases; unmatched bases: 6. The CDR3 DNA reads as TGTGCCAGCAGCGAGGGACAGGGGGCGACCGCTTTCTTT. This translates into CASSEGQGATAFF.